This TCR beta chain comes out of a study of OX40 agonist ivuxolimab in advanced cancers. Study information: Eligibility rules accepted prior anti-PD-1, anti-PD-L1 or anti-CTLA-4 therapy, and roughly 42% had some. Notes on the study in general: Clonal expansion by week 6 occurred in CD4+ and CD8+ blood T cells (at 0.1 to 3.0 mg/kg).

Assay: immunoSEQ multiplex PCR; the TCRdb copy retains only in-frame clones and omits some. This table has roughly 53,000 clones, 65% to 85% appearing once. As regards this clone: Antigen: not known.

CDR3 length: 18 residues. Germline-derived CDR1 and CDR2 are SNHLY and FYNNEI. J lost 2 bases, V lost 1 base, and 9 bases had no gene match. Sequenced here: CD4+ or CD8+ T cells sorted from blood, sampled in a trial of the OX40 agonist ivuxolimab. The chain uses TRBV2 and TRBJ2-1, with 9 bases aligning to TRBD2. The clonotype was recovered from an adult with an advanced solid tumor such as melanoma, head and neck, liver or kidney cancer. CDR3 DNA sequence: TGTGCCAGCAGTGAAGGTAGCGGGAGTAAGTGGACCTACAATGAGCAGTTCTTC. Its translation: CASSEGSGSKWTYNEQFF.